This TCR beta chain was captured by sequencing in a study of blood T cell repertoires in COVID-19. Overall study: Samples came from the United States, Italy and Spain, spanning acute and convalescent COVID-19. The analysed material was cDNA or gDNA that came from T cells, B-cell-depleted T cells, or PBMCs.

Authors' data handling: Amplification of reference gene primers provided the estimated nucleated cell counts. Assay: immunoSEQ multiplex PCR; the TCRdb copy retains only in-frame clones and omits some. V, J and clone size derive from that table, while D and trimming were established from the DNA sequence. The table has about 48,000 clones, 85% to 90% seen once. The CDR3 has 16 amino acids. Germline CDR1 is SNHLY and CDR2 is FYNNEI. V lost 2 bases, J lost 1 base, and 11 bases lay in between. This clone was recorded only once. The rearrangement links TRBV2 to TRBJ2-2; D gene ambiguous. Sequencing was done on a sample of peripheral blood. This receptor was taken from a woman in her sixties or seventies with acute or convalescent COVID-19. This CDR3 is CASSERSRRNTGELFF. The CDR3 nucleotides read TGTGCCAGCAGTGAAAGGTCTCGGAGGAACACCGGGGAGCTGTTTTTT.